This T cell receptor beta chain was sequenced for a study of identical twins. Points from the study as a whole: For out-of-frame alpha sequences shared by twins, low generation probability was in excess. Analyses based on zero insertions could be partly confounded by invariant MAIT and iNKT cells. The abundant beta clonotypes from cord blood had fewer insertions, and memory repertoires had none of this.

The CDR3 sequence is 15 residues long. Germline-derived CDR1 and CDR2 are LGHDT and YNNKEL (reference sequence). On this clonotype itself: The antigen remains unidentified. A much bigger clone sits one base away, suggesting this may be a read error.

TCRdb reprocessed the 5' RACE reads via MiXCR and lists one record per CDR3 protein. The repertoire has more than 1.5 million distinct CDR3 sequences, around 29% of them found once; the top ten carry less than 0.35%. The receptor's source is a newborn girl in good health. Sequencing was carried out using cord blood. The rearrangement links TRBV3-1 to TRBJ1-2; D perhaps matches TRBD1 (6 bases). CDR3 loop: CASSPRTATFDGCTF. In nucleotides, the CDR3 is TGTGCCAGCAGCCCGAGGACAGCAACTTTTGATGGCTGCACCTTC. Filled out from reference TRBV3-1 and TRBJ1-2, the complete variable domain reads DTAVSQTPKYLVTQMGNDKSIKCEQNLGHDTMYWYKQDSKKFLKIMFSYNNKELIINETVPNRFSPKSPDKAHLNLHINSLELGDSAVYFCASSPRTATFDGCTFGSGTRLTVV.